This T cell receptor beta chain was recovered during a study of T cells in Graves' hyperthyroidism and ophthalmopathy. CDR1 SGHTA and CDR2 FQGNSA come from the germline V gene. V dropped 0 bases and J dropped 3; count of bases not matched to a gene: 11. The CDR3 extends over 17 amino acids. This clonotype was counted many times. The antigen remains undetermined. Orbital computed tomography, thyroid ultrasound, serum thyroxine and TRAb, and clinical symptoms together informed the diagnoses. Whole-study results and caveats: Most clonotypes expanded in the thyroid (above 0.001) were also present in blood.

The investigators amplified TCR beta CDR3 regions from RNA transcripts. The study used the HTBI primer set for a first-round RT-PCR of the TCR CDR3. MiXCR was run by TCRdb on the multiplex PCR reads, yielding one entry per CDR3 protein. Seen here are about 420,000 distinct CDR3 sequences, roughly 13% observed once, and the top ten hold 5% to 6.5%. This receptor was obtained from a woman in her late teens or twenties with Graves' hyperthyroidism. This chain links TRBV7-2 with TRBJ2-7, with 7 bases that match TRBD2. Material: blood. The DNA of the CDR3 is TGTGCCAGCAGCTTAGCGGGAGGGTCTAGCGGACACTACGAGCAGTACTTC. This codes for CASSLAGGSSGHYEQYF.